This T cell receptor beta chain was recovered during a study of blood T cell repertoires in COVID-19. As for the study in general: COVID-19 samples collected from the United States, Italy and Spain covered acute and convalescent phases. Sample material is recorded as cDNA or gDNA derived from T cells, B-cell-depleted T cells, or PBMCs.

As originally analysed: By means of reference gene primer amplification, nucleated cell counts were estimated. The method was immunoSEQ multiplex PCR; TCRdb's version includes in-frame clones alone and lacks a portion of them. V and J calls and clone size are those listed in that table; D and trimming were worked out from the DNA. This sample has roughly 68,000 clones; more than 75% occur once, and the top ten carry around 10%. The V gene end was trimmed by 1 base and the J gene end by 6 bases; junction bases not matched to a gene: 3. Germline-derived CDR1 and CDR2 are SEHNR and FQNEAQ (reference sequence). The CDR3 runs 14 residues.

This chain joins TRBV7-9 and TRBJ2-3; TRBD2 aligns across 8 bases. Material: PBMCs or T cells enriched from blood (not recorded which). This TCR derives from a woman in her thirties or forties who had recovered from COVID-19. The CDR3 loop reads CASSLVSGVDTQYF. CDR3 nucleotides: TGTGCCAGCAGCTTAGTTAGCGGGGTTGATACGCAGTATTTT.